A single sample gave rise to the 7 T cell receptor beta chains below, sequenced in a study of CD8+ T cells in alopecia areata. Cutaneous lymph nodes were pooled and cells sorted by CD4, CD8alpha, NKG2D, NKG2ACE and more. Sequencing used cDNA as its template, made by extracting RNA and reverse transcribing it. Method: immunoSEQ multiplex PCR; TCRdb's copy keeps in-frame clones and lacks some. The sample is made up of approximately 300,000 clones, none counted only once. The sample taken for sequencing was CD4+ T cells sorted from a lymph node. The source of these receptors is a C3H/HeJ mouse with alopecia areata. Mouse MHC haplotype: H2-k.

Remarks on this clone: The genes are named according to mouse. The CDR3 end falls 4 residues outside the read, so it is completed with the germline J gene. The chain is built from TRBV19 and TRBJ1-1; 7 nucleotides align to TRBD1. Losses at the gene ends were 5 bases for V and 0 bases for J; bases not matched to a gene: 7. The CDR3 loop spans 15 amino acids. From germline, CDR1 is FNHDT and CDR2 SITEND (reference sequence). Incomplete CDR3 DNA: TGTGCCAGCAGACCTGGGACAGCTGCAAACACA. It codes for CASRPGTAANT. The full CDR3 protein reads CASRPGTAANTEVFF.

For this clone: Germline and genes here are mouse. The read terminates 4 residues ahead of where the CDR3 ends, so the germline J gene completes it. This chain links TRBV4 with TRBJ1-2; possible D gene TRBD1, 5 bases. Germline V gene lookup returns CDR1 LGHDT and CDR2 YNNKQL (reference sequence). The CDR3 is 14 amino acids. V was shortened by 4 bases and J by 0 bases, with 9 bases between the two germline ends. CDR3 bases read: TGTGCCAGCAGCTTTCCGACAGCAAACTCC. Its protein is CASSFPTANS. The whole CDR3 protein is CASSFPTANSDYTF. The full variable domain, in which reference TRBV4 and TRBJ1-2 provide the parts outside the CDR3, is ETAVFQTPNYHVTQVGNEVSFNCKQTLGHDTMYWYKQDSKKLLKIMFSYNNKQLIVNETVPRRFSPQSSDKAHLNLRIKSVEPEDSAVYLCASSFPTANSDYTFGSGTRLLVI.

This clone has only a few counts. The genes and germline here are from mouse. The read is 4 residues too short to cover the CDR3 end, so that end is filled in from the germline J gene. The genes are TRBV19 and TRBJ2-1, with D perhaps TRBD2 (5 bases). This CDR3 has 14 amino acids. Trimming took off 2 bases at V and 2 bases at J, with 8 bases between the two ends. Germline-derived CDR1 and CDR2 are FNHDT and SITEND (reference sequence). The sequenced CDR3 bases are TGTGCCAGCAGTATGGCTGGGCACTATGCT. Translation gives CASSMAGHYA. The whole CDR3 sequence reads CASSMAGHYAEQFF. The full variable domain, its missing parts supplied by reference TRBV19 and TRBJ2-1, is GGIITQTPKFLIGQEGQKLTLKCQQNFNHDTMYWYRQDSGKGLRLIYYSITENDLQKGDLSEGYDASREKKSSFSLTVTSAQKNEMAVFLCASSMAGHYAEQFFGPGTRLTVL.

With respect to this clone: The germline and genes are mouse ones. The read terminates 4 residues ahead of where the CDR3 ends, so the germline J gene completes it. V usage is TRBV17 and J usage is TRBJ2-2; TRBD2 matches at 11 bases. The germline gives CDR1 MNHDT, CDR2 YYDKIL. The CDR3 totals 17 residues. Trimming took 0 bases from V and 2 from J; bases not matched to a gene: 2. The sequenced part of the CDR3 DNA is TGTGCTAGCAGTAGAGATCGGGACTGGGGGAACACCGGG. Protein: CASSRDRDWGNTG. The entire CDR3 reads CASSRDRDWGNTGQLYF.

In this sample, this clone turned up a few times. Genes and germline are mouse. The CDR3 end is not reached by the read, which stops 4 residues before it; the germline J gene fills it in. Within the sample, other DNA sequences also encode this same CDR3. The gene calls are TRBV31 and TRBJ2-3; TRBD2 might be the D (7 bases). V was shortened by 3 bases and J by 0 bases, with 13 bases between the two germline ends. This CDR3 has 15 amino acids. Germline V gene lookup returns CDR1 GKSSPN and CDR2 SITVG. The DNA read from the CDR3 is TGTGCCTGGAGCCCGGGGGGCGCGAGTGCAGAA. Its translation: CAWSPGGASAE. In full, the CDR3 reads CAWSPGGASAETLYF. Filled out from reference TRBV31 and TRBJ2-3, the complete variable domain reads AQTIHQWPVAEIKAVGSPLSLGCTIKGKSSPNLYWYWQATGGTLQQLFYSITVGQVESVVQLNLSASRPKDDQFILSTEKLLLSHSGFYLCAWSPGGASAETLYFGSGTRLTVL.

This clone was counted only a few times. Mouse names are used for the genes. The sequence runs out 4 residues before the end of the CDR3; the remainder is reconstructed from the germline J gene. V usage is TRBV5 and J usage is TRBJ2-7, with 9 positions matching TRBD2. This CDR3 has 13 amino acids. Germline CDR1 LGHNA, CDR2 YNLKQL (reference sequence). The sequenced part of the CDR3 DNA is TGTGCCAGCAGTCGCCGACTGGGGGAT. Translating gives CASSRRLGD. The whole CDR3 sequence reads CASSRRLGDEQYF.

This clone appeared a few times. Gene names are mouse gene names. The CDR3 sequence is CASSIRGTDYTF. The CDR3 bases that were read are TGTGCCAGCAGTATCAGGGGAACC. The V call is TRBV19, the J call TRBJ1-2; possible D gene TRBD1, 6 bases. The read finishes 4 residues shy of the CDR3 end, and the germline J gene is used to complete it. The CDR3 sequence is 12 residues long. From germline, CDR1 is FNHDT and CDR2 SITEND (reference sequence).